A single sample gave rise to the 6 T cell receptor beta chains below, sequenced in a study of blood T cell repertoires in COVID-19. Profiled with immunoSEQ multiplex PCR; TCRdb holds only in-frame clones, not every one. This sample has some 250,000 clones, with around 90% found just once. The sequencing input was PBMCs or T cells enriched from blood (not recorded which). All receptors derive from a human donor in a cohort exposed to, infected with or recovered from COVID-19 (not recorded which). The donor label of this sample is uncertain.

The chain recombines TRBV19 with TRBJ2-7, with D perhaps matching TRBD2 (5 bases). The CDR3 extends over 13 amino acids. With 2 bases removed from V and 3 bases from J, the gap between germline ends came to 8 bases. Germline CDR1 is LNHDA and CDR2 is SQIVND (reference sequence). The CDR3 nucleotides are TGTGCCAGTAGTATACTCCGGGACTACGAGCAGTACTTC. Its protein is CASSILRDYEQYF.

The J gene is TRBJ1-6, the V gene TRBV18; 8 bases align to TRBD1. CDR3 length: 15 residues. CDR1 is KGHSH, CDR2 LQKENI, per germline. Germline trimming cut 2 bases from V and 7 bases from J; bases unmatched to any gene: 4. The CDR3 loop is CASSPGQGKNSPLHF. As DNA, the CDR3 is TGTGCCAGCTCACCAGGACAGGGTAAAAATTCACCCCTCCACTTT. Supplemented by reference TRBV18 and TRBJ1-6, the full variable domain reads NAGVMQNPRHLVRRRGQEARLRCSPMKGHSHVYWYRQLPEEGLKFMVYLQKENIIDESGMPKERFSAEFPKEGPSILRIQQVVRGDSAAYFCASSPGQGKNSPLHFGNGTRLTVT.

The V and J genes are TRBV18 and TRBJ2-5; 7 positions agree with TRBD1. Trimming cost V 6 bases and J 1 base; bases outside gene matches: 8. This CDR3 comprises 15 residues. The germline V gene encodes CDR1 KGHSH and CDR2 LQKENI. The CDR3 DNA reads TGTGCCAGCTCCCGATACCGGGACAGCCAAGAGACCCAGTACTTC. Translated: CASSRYRDSQETQYF.

This chain links TRBV5-6 with TRBJ1-2; 7 nucleotides agree with TRBD1. CDR1 is SGHDT, CDR2 YYEEEE, per germline. Trimming cost V 5 bases and J 2 bases; bases outside gene matches: 3. The CDR3 totals 13 residues. The CDR3 nucleotides are TGTGCCAGCAGGGGACAGATGAACTATGGCTACACCTTC. This encodes CASRGQMNYGYTF.

The CDR3 region is CAEGGISYNEQFF. The CDR3 nucleotides read TGTGCCGAGGGAGGGATTTCCTACAATGAGCAGTTCTTC. The V gene is TRBV19, the J gene TRBJ2-1; 7 nucleotides agree with TRBD2. V trimming: 11 bases; J trimming: 1 base; junction bases outside the gene matches: 5. This CDR3 comprises 13 residues. Looked up from germline, CDR1 is LNHDA and CDR2 is SQIVND (reference sequence).

The chain carries TRBV24-1 and TRBJ1-2; weak D call: TRBD1 (6 bases). Germline CDR1 reads KGHDR; CDR2 reads SFDVKD. CDR3 length: 14 amino acids. Trimming cost V 10 bases and J 6 bases, with 20 bases left between them. CDR3 residues: CATEQGERGDGYTF. In DNA form, the CDR3 reads TGTGCCACAGAACAGGGTGAGCGTGGAGATGGCTACACCTTC.